What follows is one TCR beta chain and its context. Under the authors' procedure: Estimation of nucleated cell counts was performed using reference gene primer amplification. Data came from immunoSEQ multiplex PCR; TCRdb stores just in-frame clones and leaves some out. The V and J calls and clone size were taken over from that table, and D and trimming were inferred from the DNA. This sample has about 67,000 clones; over 70% occur once, and the top ten carry 6.5% to 8.5%. The CDR3 covers 15 residues. Germline V gives CDR1 LGHNA, CDR2 YNFKEQ. After removal of 1 base from V and 5 bases from J, the junction contained 1 base not matched to a gene. The record originates from a study of blood T cell repertoires in COVID-19. Turning to the study itself: Collection of acute and convalescent COVID-19 samples took place in the United States, Italy and Spain.

The V gene is TRBV4-2, the J gene TRBJ2-1; 11 positions match TRBD2. The TCR comes from a man aged 45-65 years with active COVID-19. Sequenced input: peripheral blood. CDR3 region: CASSQASGRNNEQFF. In nucleotides, the CDR3 is TGTGCCAGCAGCCAAGCTAGCGGGAGGAACAATGAGCAGTTCTTC.